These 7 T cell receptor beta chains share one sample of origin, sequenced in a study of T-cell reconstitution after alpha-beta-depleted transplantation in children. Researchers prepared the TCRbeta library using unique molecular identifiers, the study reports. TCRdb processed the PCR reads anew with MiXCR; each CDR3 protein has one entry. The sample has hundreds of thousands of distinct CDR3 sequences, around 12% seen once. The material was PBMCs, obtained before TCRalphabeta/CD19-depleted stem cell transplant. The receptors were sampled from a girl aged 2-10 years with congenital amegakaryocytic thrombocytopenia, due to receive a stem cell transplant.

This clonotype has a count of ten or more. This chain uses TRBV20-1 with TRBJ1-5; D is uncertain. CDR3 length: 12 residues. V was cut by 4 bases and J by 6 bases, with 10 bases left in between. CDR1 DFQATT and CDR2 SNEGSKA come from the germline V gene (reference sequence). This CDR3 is CSAIAPGQPQHF. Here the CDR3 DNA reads TGCAGTGCTATCGCCCCCGGTCAGCCCCAGCATTTT.

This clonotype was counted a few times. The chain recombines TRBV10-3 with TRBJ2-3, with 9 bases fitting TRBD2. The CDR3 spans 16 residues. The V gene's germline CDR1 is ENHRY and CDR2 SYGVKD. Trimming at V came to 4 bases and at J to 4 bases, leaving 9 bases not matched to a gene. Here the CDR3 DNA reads TGTGCCATCAGTGTCTATCCTAGCGGGATGGCAGATACGCAGTATTTT. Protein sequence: CAISVYPSGMADTQYF.

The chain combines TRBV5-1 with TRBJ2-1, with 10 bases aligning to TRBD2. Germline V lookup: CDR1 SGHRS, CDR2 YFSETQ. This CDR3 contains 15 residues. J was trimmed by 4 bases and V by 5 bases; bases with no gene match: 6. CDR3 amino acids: CASSAGTSAYNEQFF. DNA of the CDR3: TGCGCCAGCAGTGCCGGGACTAGCGCTTACAATGAGCAGTTCTTC.

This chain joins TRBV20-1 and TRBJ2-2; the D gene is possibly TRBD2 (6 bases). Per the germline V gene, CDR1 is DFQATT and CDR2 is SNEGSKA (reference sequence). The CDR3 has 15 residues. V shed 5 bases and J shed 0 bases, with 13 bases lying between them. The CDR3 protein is CSASQLAANTGELFF. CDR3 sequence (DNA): TGCAGTGCTTCGCAACTAGCCGCGAACACCGGGGAGCTGTTTTTT.

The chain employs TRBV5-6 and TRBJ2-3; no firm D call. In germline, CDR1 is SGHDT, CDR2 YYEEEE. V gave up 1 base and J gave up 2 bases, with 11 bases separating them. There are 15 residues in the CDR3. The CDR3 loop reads CASSLYRRSTDTQYF. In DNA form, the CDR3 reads TGTGCCAGCAGCTTGTATAGGAGATCCACAGATACGCAGTATTTT.

CDR3 region: CASSLDHLPDLLRYQETQYF. The DNA of the CDR3 is TGCGCCAGCAGCTTGGACCATCTTCCCGATTTGCTACGGTACCAAGAGACCCAGTACTTC. This chain uses TRBV5-1 with TRBJ2-5, with no clear D. The CDR3 totals 20 residues. V lost 0 bases and J 0 bases, leaving 24 bases between the germline ends. In germline, CDR1 is SGHRS, CDR2 YFSETQ.

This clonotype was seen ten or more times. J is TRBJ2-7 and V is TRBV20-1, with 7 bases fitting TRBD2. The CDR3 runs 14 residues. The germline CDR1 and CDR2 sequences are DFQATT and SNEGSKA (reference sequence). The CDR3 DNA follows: TGCAGCGCCCCTGGCGGGAGTCCTTCCTACGAGCAGTACTTC. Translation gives CSAPGGSPSYEQYF.